The 3 T cell receptor beta chains reported below all come from one sample, sequenced in a study of sequential checkpoint blockade in melanoma. Assay: immunoSEQ multiplex PCR; the TCRdb copy retains only in-frame clones and omits some. The data show under 50,000 clones, about 88% seen once. The treatment was: randomized to nivolumab then ipilimumab (arm A) or the reverse (arm B). The source material was CD8+ T cells sorted from blood (inferred from file names), sampled from a patient given nivolumab and ipilimumab in sequence. Source of these receptors: a human donor with melanoma.

The CDR3, as DNA: TGTGCCAGCAGCTTACCGACTAGCGGTTCCAATGAGCAGTTCTTC. This translates into CASSLPTSGSNEQFF. The chain combines TRBV11-2 with TRBJ2-1; the match to TRBD2 covers 9 bases. Germline V gives CDR1 SGHAT, CDR2 FQNNGV. This CDR3 has 15 residues. V was clipped by 2 bases and J by 6 bases; unmatched bases: 5.

This clone came up once. The CDR3 DNA follows: TGTGCCAGCAGTGAATCCTTAGCGGAGGCTAAGGCAGATACGCAGTATTTT. It encodes CASSESLAEAKADTQYF. This sequence joins TRBV25-1 and TRBJ2-3; D perhaps matches TRBD2 (6 bases). Trimming left V 1 base short and J 4 bases short, with 18 bases between. Germline loops: CDR1 MGHDK, CDR2 SYGVNS. The CDR3 extends over 17 amino acids.

The V and J genes are TRBV5-1 and TRBJ2-1; 7 nucleotides agree with TRBD2. Germline lookup yields CDR1 SGHRS and CDR2 YFSETQ. Unmatched junction bases numbered 9, after V lost 0 bases and J lost 9 bases. The CDR3 totals 15 residues. CDR3 loop: CASSLDGGRKFEQFF. CDR3 nucleotides: TGCGCCAGCAGCTTGGACGGGGGGAGGAAATTTGAGCAGTTCTTC. Full variable domain (rest looked up from reference TRBV5-1 and TRBJ2-1): KAGVTQTPRYLIKTRGQQVTLSCSPISGHRSVSWYQQTPGQGLQFLFEYFSETQRNKGNFPGRFSGRQFSNSRSEMNVSTLELGDSALYLCASSLDGGRKFEQFFGPGTRLTVL.